Listed here are 6 T cell receptor beta chains from one sample, sequenced in a study of CD8+CD57+ T cells in acquired aplastic anemia. The sequenced patients had an expansion of CD8+CD57+ cells seen by flow cytometry. Genomic DNA served as template for TCR beta VDJ and CDR3 profiling. TCRdb analysed the reads with MiXCR anew, one entry per CDR3 protein. The repertoire includes 75,000 to 100,000 distinct CDR3 sequences, roughly two thirds of them detected once, and 50% to 70% sits in the top ten. The sequenced sample consisted of sorted CD4+, CD8+, or CD8+CD57+ T cells (not recorded which) from PBMCs. These receptors were collected from a human donor with aplastic anemia.

This clonotype was counted a single time. V gene TRBV19 combines with J gene TRBJ2-7, with D possibly TRBD1 on 5 matching bases. The CDR3 is made up of 14 amino acids. V lost 4 bases to trimming and J lost 4 bases, with 14 bases between them. Germline V gene sequence: CDR1 LNHDA, CDR2 SQIVND (reference sequence). The CDR3 DNA reads as TGTGCCAGTAGTAGGGCGGACACCCTTTACGAGCAGTACTTC. This sequence encodes CASSRADTLYEQYF.

The chain uses TRBV20-1 and TRBJ2-1, with TRBD2 matching over 10 bases. V dropped 4 bases and J dropped 4; count of bases not matched to a gene: 13. The CDR3 spans 17 residues. Germline lookup yields CDR1 DFQATT and CDR2 SNEGSKA (reference sequence). CDR3 nucleotides: TGCAGTGCTAAGTCGAGCCTCCAGCGGGGGGGATACAATGAGCAGTTCTTC. Amino acid sequence: CSAKSSLQRGGYNEQFF.

This chain joins TRBV10-3 and TRBJ2-1, with a possible D match to TRBD2 (6 bases). Germline V gene lookup returns CDR1 ENHRY and CDR2 SYGVKD. This CDR3 is built from 15 residues. V lost 0 bases, J lost 9 bases, and 15 bases lay in between. The CDR3 loop reads CAISESNGGGGEQFF. DNA of the CDR3: TGTGCCATCAGTGAGTCGAACGGGGGAGGCGGTGAGCAGTTCTTC.

The J gene is TRBJ2-3, the V gene TRBV24-1; 7 bases match TRBD1. V lost 4 bases and J lost 0; bases outside the gene matches: 6. The CDR3 has 16 amino acids. From germline, CDR1 is KGHDR and CDR2 SFDVKD. In DNA form, the CDR3 reads TGTGCCACCAGTGACCCGGGGACAGATAGCACAGATACGCAGTATTTT. It is translated as CATSDPGTDSTDTQYF.

The V call is TRBV5-4, the J call TRBJ2-1; 11 bases match TRBD1. In germline, CDR1 is SGHNT, CDR2 YYREEE (reference sequence). The CDR3 loop spans 13 amino acids. J gave up 8 bases and V 9 bases, and 7 bases lay outside the gene matches. Here the CDR3 reads CANRDRGSDEQFF. The DNA of the CDR3 is TGTGCCAACCGGGACAGGGGGTCCGATGAGCAGTTCTTC.

V gene TRBV12-3 or TRBV12-4 combines with J gene TRBJ1-5; 7 bases agree with TRBD1. V lost 3 bases, J lost 6 bases, and 8 bases stayed unmatched. This CDR3 spans 15 amino acids. The CDR3 spells CASSLGDSQVQPQHF. The CDR3 DNA sequence: TGTGCCAGCAGTTTGGGGGACAGCCAGGTTCAGCCCCAGCATTTT.